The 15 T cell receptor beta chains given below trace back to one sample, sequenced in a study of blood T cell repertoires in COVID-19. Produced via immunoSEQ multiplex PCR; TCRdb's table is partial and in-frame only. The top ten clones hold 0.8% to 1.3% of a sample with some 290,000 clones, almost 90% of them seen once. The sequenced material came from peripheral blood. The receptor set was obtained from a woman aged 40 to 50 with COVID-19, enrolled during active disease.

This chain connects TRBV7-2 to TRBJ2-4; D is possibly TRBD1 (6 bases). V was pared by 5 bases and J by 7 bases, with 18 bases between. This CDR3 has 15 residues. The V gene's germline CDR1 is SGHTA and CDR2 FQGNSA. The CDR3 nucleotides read TGTGCCAGCAGCCTGGGGAACAGGGAACGGAACATTCAGTACTTC. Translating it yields CASSLGNRERNIQYF.

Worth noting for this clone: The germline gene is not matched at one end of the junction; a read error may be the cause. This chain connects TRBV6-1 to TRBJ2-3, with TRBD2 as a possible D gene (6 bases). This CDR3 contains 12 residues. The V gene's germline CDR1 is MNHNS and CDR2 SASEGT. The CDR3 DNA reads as TGTGCCAGCAGTGACGGGAGAGACACGCGGTATTTT. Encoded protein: CASSDGRDTRYF.

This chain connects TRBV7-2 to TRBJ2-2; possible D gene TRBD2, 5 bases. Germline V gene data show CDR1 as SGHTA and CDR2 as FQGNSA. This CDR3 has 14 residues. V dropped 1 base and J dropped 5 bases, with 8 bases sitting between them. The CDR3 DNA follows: TGTGCCAGCAGCTTAGTTAGGGAGACCGGGGAGCTGTTTTTT. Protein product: CASSLVRETGELFF.

In DNA, the CDR3 is TGTGCCTGGAGTGTCGGAGCAGCGGGAGGGCTAGGGGAGCAGTTCTTC. It encodes CAWSVGAAGGLGEQFF. The rearrangement joins TRBV30 to TRBJ2-1; TRBD2 agrees at 10 bases. CDR1 and CDR2 (germline): GTSNPN, SVGIG (reference sequence). The CDR3 contains 16 residues. V was clipped by 0 bases and J by 10 bases; unmatched bases: 12.

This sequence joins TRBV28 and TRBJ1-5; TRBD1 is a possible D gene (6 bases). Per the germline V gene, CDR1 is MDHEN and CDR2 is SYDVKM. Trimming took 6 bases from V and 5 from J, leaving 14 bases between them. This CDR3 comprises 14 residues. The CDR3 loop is CASRTYRADQPQHF. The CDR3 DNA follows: TGTGCCAGCAGGACTTACAGGGCAGATCAGCCCCAGCATTTT.

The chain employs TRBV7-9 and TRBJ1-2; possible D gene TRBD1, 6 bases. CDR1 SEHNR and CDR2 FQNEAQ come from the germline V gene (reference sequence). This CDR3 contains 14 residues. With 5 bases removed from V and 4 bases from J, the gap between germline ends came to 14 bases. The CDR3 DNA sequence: TGTGCCAGCAGCGCCTCAACAGGGCCCTATGGCTACACCTTC. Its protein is CASSASTGPYGYTF.

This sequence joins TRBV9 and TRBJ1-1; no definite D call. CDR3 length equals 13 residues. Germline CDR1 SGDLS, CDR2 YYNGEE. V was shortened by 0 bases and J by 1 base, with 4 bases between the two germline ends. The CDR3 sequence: CASSVATNTEAFF. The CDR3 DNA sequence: TGTGCCAGCAGCGTAGCTACGAACACTGAAGCTTTCTTT.

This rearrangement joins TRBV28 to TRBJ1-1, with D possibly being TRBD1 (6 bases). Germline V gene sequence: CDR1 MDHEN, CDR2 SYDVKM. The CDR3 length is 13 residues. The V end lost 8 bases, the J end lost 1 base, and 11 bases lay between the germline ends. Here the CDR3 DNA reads TGTGCCAGCCACTCACAGGGGAACACTGAAGCTTTCTTT. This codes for CASHSQGNTEAFF.

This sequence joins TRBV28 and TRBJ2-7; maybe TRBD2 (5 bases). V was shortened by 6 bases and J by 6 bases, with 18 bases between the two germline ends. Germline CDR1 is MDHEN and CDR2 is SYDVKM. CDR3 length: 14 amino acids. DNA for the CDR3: TGTGCCAGCAGCCCTCTTCGGACTGTCACCGAGCAGTACTTC. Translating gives CASSPLRTVTEQYF.

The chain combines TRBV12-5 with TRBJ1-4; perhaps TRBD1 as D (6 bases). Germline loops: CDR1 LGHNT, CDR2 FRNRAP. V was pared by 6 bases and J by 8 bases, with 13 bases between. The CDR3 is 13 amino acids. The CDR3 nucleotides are TGTGCTAGTGGGGAGACAGGTAGAGAAAAACTGTTTTTT. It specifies CASGETGREKLFF.

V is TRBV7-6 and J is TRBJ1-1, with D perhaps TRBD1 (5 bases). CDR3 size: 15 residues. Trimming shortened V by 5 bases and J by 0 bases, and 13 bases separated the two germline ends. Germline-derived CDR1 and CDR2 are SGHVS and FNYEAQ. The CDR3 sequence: CASSHRGALNTEAFF. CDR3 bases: TGTGCCAGCAGCCACCGTGGGGCGTTGAACACTGAAGCTTTCTTT.

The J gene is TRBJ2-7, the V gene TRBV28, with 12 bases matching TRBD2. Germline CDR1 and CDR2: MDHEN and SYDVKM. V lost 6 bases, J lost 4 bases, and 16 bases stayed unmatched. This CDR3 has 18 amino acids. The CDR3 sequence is CASSSIRTSGKRHYEQYF. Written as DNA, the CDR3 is TGTGCCAGCAGCTCAATACGGACTAGCGGGAAAAGGCATTACGAGCAGTACTTC.

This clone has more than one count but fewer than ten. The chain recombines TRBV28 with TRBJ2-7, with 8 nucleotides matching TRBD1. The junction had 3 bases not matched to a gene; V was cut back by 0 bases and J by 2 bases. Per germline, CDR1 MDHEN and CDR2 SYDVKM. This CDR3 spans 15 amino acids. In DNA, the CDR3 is TGTGCCAGCAGTTTATGGGGACAGGCTGCCTACGAGCAGTACTTC. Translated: CASSLWGQAAYEQYF.

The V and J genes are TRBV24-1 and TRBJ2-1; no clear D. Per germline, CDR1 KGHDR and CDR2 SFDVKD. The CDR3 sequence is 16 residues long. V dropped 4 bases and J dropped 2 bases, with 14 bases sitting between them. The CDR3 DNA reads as TGTGCCACCAGTGACCGACTTCACCAACCCTACAATGAGCAGTTCTTC. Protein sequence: CATSDRLHQPYNEQFF.

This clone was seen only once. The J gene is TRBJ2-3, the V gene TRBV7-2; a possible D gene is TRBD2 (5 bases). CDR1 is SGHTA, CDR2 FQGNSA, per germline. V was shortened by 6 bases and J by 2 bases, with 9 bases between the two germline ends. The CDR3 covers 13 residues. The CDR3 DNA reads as TGTGCCAGCAGTCTAGCCGTCACAGATACGCAGTATTTT. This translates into CASSLAVTDTQYF.